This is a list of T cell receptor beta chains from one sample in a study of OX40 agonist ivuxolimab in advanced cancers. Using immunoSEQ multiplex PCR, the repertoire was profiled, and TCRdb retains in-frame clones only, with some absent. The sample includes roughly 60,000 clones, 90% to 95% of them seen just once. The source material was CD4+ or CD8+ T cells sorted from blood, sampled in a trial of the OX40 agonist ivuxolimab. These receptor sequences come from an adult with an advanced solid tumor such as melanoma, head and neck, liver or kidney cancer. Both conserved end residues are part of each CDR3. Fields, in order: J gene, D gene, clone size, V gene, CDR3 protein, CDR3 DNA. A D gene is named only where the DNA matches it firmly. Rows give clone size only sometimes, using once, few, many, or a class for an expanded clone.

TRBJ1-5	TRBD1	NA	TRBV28	CASSFRGLYQPQHF	TGTGCCAGCAGTTTCAGGGGGCTTTATCAGCCCCAGCATTTT
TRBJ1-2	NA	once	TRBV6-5	CASSYSVRDGYTF	TGTGCCAGCAGTTACTCGGTCAGGGATGGCTACACCTTC
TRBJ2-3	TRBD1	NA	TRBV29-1	CSVEDETDREGLTDTQYF	TGCAGCGTTGAAGATGAGACGGACAGGGAAGGATTAACAGATACGCAGTATTTT
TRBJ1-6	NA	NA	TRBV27	CASSLSGFGSPLHF	TGTGCCAGCAGTTTATCAGGGTTCGGCTCACCCCTCCACTTT
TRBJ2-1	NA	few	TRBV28	CASSFAPLQVNEQFF	TGTGCCAGCAGTTTCGCTCCCCTACAAGTCAATGAGCAGTTCTTC
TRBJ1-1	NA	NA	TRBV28	CASSPRQPNTEAFF	TGTGCCAGCAGTCCACGACAGCCGAACACTGAAGCTTTCTTT
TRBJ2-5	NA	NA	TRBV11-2	CASTPGRSGVTQYF	TGTGCCAGCACCCCTGGGCGGTCGGGAGTGACCCAGTACTTC
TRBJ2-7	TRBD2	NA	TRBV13	CASSSLGTSGYEQYF	TGTGCCAGCAGCTCACTCGGGACTAGCGGGTACGAGCAGTACTTC
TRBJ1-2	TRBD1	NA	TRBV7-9	CASSPSGQANYGYTF	TGTGCCAGCAGCCCAAGCGGACAGGCTAACTATGGCTACACCTTC
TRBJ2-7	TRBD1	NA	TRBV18	CASSPTGGFEQYF	TGTGCCAGCTCACCAACAGGGGGCTTCGAGCAGTACTTC
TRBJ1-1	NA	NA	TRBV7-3	CASSFREGFRTEAFF	TGTGCCAGCAGCTTTAGGGAGGGGTTCAGGACTGAAGCTTTCTTT
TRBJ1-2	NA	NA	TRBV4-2	CASSQEKDTVINYGYTF	TGTGCCAGTAGCCAAGAAAAGGACACCGTGATTAACTATGGCTACACCTTC
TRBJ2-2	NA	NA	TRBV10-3	CAISESSGDTGELFF	TGTGCCATCAGTGAGTCGTCGGGGGACACCGGGGAGCTGTTTTTT
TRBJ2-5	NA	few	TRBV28	CASSSGGYGETQYF	TGTGCCAGCAGTTCAGGGGGGTACGGAGAGACCCAGTACTTC
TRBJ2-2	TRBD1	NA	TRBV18	CASSNDRAANTGELFF	TGTGCCAGCTCAAACGACAGGGCAGCGAACACCGGGGAGCTGTTTTTT
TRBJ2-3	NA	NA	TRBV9	CASSVGGEPDTQYF	TGTGCCAGCAGCGTAGGTGGGGAACCAGATACGCAGTATTTT
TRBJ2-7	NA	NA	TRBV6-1	CASSVERLAPDEQYF	TGTGCCAGCAGTGTTGAGCGTCTCGCGCCTGACGAGCAGTACTTC